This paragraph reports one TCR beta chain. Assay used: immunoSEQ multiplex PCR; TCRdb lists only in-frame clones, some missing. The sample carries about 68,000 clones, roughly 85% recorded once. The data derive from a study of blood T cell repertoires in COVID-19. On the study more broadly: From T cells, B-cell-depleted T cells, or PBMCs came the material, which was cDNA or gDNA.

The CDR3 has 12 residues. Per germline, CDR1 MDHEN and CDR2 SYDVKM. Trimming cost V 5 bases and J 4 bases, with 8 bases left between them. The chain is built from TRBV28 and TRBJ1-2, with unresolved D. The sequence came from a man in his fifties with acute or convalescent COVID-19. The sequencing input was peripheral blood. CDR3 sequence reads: CASSPPFYGYTF. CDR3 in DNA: TGTGCCAGCAGTCCCCCGTTCTATGGCTACACCTTC.